This TCR beta chain was found in a study of metastatic and nonmetastatic thyroid tumors. Study-wide background: Repertoires from blood and tumor or nodule tissue of malignant and benign thyroid patients were compared.

Study processing details: A papillary thyroid cancer distant-metastasis classifier was built from CDR3 differences across clinicopathological groups. TCRdb reprocessed the PCR reads using MiXCR. TCRdb, rather than the study authors, made the V and J calls. The sample consists of 30,000 to 35,000 clones, 25% to 30% of them appearing once. No treatment of any kind had been given to any patient before thyroid surgery. Germline values: CDR1 SGHRS, CDR2 YFSETQ. The CDR3 length is 15 residues. Unmatched junction bases numbered 11, after V lost 4 bases and J lost 9 bases. The V call is TRBV5-1, the J call TRBJ1-2; 11 positions match TRBD1. Sequencing was carried out using blood. The sequence derives from a female donor with papillary thyroid cancer or a benign thyroid nodule (not recorded which). Some clones in this sample may be carry-over from other donors' samples. The CDR3 DNA reads as TGCGCCAGCAGCCCCGGAGGGACAGGGGGTTCTAGCTACACCTTC. This translates into CASSPGGTGGSSYTF.